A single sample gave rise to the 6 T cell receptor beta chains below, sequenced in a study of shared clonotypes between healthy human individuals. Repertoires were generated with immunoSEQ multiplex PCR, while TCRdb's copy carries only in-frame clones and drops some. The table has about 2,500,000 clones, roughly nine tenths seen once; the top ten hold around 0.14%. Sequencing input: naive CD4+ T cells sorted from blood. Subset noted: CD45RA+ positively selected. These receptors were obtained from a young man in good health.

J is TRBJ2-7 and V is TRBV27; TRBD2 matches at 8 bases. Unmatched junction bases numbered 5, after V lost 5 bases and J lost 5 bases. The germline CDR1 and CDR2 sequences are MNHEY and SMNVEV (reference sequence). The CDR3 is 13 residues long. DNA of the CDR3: TGTGCCAGCAGTCCACGGGGGGGCCACGAGCAGTACTTC. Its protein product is CASSPRGGHEQYF.

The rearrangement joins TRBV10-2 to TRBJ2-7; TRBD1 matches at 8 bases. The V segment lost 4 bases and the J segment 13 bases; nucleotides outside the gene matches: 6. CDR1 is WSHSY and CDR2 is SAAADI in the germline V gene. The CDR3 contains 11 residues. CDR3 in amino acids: CASSGTGFCYF. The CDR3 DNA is TGCGCCAGCAGTGGGACAGGGTTTTGCTACTTC.

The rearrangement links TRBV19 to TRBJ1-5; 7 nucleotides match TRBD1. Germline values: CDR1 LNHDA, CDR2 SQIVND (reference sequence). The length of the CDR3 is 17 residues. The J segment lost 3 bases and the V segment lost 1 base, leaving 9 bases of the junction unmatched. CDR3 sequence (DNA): TGTGCCAGTAGTATAGCTGGGGCAGGGGGGACCAATCAGCCCCAGCATTTT. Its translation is CASSIAGAGGTNQPQHF.

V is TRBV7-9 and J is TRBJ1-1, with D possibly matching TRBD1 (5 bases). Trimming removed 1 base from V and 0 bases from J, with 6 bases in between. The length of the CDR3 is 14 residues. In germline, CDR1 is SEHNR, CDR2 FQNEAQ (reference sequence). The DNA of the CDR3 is TGTGCCAGCAGCTTAGAGGACATGAACACTGAAGCTTTCTTT. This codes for CASSLEDMNTEAFF.

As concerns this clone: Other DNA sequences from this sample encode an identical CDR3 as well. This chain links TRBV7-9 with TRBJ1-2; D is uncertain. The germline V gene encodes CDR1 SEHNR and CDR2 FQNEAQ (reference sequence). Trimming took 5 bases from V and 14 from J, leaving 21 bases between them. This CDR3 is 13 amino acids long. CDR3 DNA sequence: TGTGCCAGCAGCCTAGAAGTTGCCCTGTCGGGAACCTTC. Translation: CASSLEVALSGTF. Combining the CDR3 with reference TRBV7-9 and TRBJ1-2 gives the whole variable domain DTGVSQNPRHKITKRGQNVTFRCDPISEHNRLYWYRQTLGQGPEFLTYFQNEAQLEKSRLLSDRFSAERPKGSFSTLEIQRTEQGDSAMYLCASSLEVALSGTFGSGTRLTVV.

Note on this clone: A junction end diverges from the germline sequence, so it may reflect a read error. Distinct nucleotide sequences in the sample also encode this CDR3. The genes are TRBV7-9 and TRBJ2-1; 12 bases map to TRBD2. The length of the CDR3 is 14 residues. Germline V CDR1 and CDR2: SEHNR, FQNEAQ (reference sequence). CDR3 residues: CASSLAGGPDEQFF. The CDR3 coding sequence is TGTGCCAGCAGCCTAGCGGGAGGGCCGGATGAGCAGTTCTTC.